The 24 T cell receptor beta chains in this list originate from one sample, sequenced in a study of blood T cell repertoires in COVID-19. Produced via immunoSEQ multiplex PCR; TCRdb's table is partial and in-frame only. The sample records tens of thousands of clones, approximately 87% being singletons. Sequenced: peripheral blood. The receptors stem from a woman older than 75 with acute or convalescent COVID-19.

This chain joins TRBV27 and TRBJ2-7; a possible D gene is TRBD2 (6 bases). Germline V gene lookup returns CDR1 MNHEY and CDR2 SMNVEV (reference sequence). V gave up 7 bases and J gave up 1 base, with 17 bases separating them. There are 15 residues in the CDR3. The CDR3, as DNA: TGTGCCAGCACCGCGAGAGCTAGCGCGTCCTACGAGCAGTACTTC. Residues: CASTARASASYEQYF.

The chain employs TRBV27 and TRBJ2-7, with 8 bases matching TRBD1. The CDR3 totals 13 residues. Germline loops: CDR1 MNHEY, CDR2 SMNVEV (reference sequence). V was clipped by 4 bases and J by 9 bases; unmatched bases: 8. The CDR3 protein is CASSSASGTGQYF. In DNA, the CDR3 is TGTGCCAGCAGTTCCGCCTCCGGGACAGGGCAGTACTTC.

V gene TRBV5-1 combines with J gene TRBJ1-1; D gene uncertain. The CDR3 consists of 13 residues. CDR1 is SGHRS and CDR2 is YFSETQ in the germline V gene. V lost 5 bases to trimming and J lost 5 bases, with 13 bases between them. CDR3 nucleotide sequence: TGCGCCAGCAGGTCTTCGGTGGAGACTGAAGCTTTCTTT. Its protein is CASRSSVETEAFF.

The chain combines TRBV3-1 (or the pseudogene TRBV3-2) with TRBJ2-5; D is ambiguous. Germline assignment: CDR1 LGHDT and CDR2 YNNKEL (reference sequence). The CDR3 length is 11 residues. V dropped 3 bases and J dropped 5 bases, with 4 bases sitting between them. The CDR3 DNA reads as TGTGCCAGCAGCCACGGGGAGACCCAGTACTTC. It yields the protein CASSHGETQYF.

This rearrangement joins TRBV10-3 to TRBJ2-3; D possibly corresponds to TRBD2 (5 bases). CDR1 and CDR2 from the germline V gene are ENHRY and SYGVKD. V lost 3 bases and J 4 bases, leaving 14 bases between the germline ends. The CDR3 totals 15 residues. The DNA for the CDR3 is TGTGCCATCAGTGACAGGACTGATATTCCAGATACGCAGTATTTT. This encodes CAISDRTDIPDTQYF.

The chain has TRBV19 and TRBJ1-1, with 10 bases identical to TRBD1. CDR3 size: 15 residues. Trimming at V came to 3 bases and at J to 9 bases, leaving 10 bases not matched to a gene. Germline V gene data show CDR1 as LNHDA and CDR2 as SQIVND (reference sequence). CDR3 amino acids: CASSILRTGGEQAFF. The CDR3 nucleotides are TGTGCCAGTAGTATCCTCAGGACAGGGGGTGAGCAAGCTTTCTTT.

The table lists this clone with a count of one. CDR3: CASSTMTDYTGELFF. In DNA form, the CDR3 reads TGTGCCAGCAGCACGATGACAGACTACACCGGGGAGCTGTTTTTT. V and J are TRBV7-9 and TRBJ2-2; possible D gene TRBD1, 5 bases. This CDR3 is 15 amino acids long. Trimming cost V 5 bases and J 3 bases, with 13 bases left between them. Germline lookup yields CDR1 SEHNR and CDR2 FQNEAQ (reference sequence).

V is TRBV5-1 and J is TRBJ1-3; 7 bases fit TRBD1. The ends lost 3 bases at V and 3 bases at J; junction bases unmatched: 3. The CDR3 has 14 amino acids. Germline CDR1 and CDR2: SGHRS and YFSETQ. CDR3 amino acids: CASSSQGLGNTIYF. In DNA form, the CDR3 reads TGCGCCAGCAGCTCACAGGGGCTTGGAAACACCATATATTTT.

This clone came up once. This chain joins TRBV19 and TRBJ2-5, with 7 bases lining up with TRBD1. Germline lookup yields CDR1 LNHDA and CDR2 SQIVND (reference sequence). The V segment lost 8 bases and the J segment 1 base; nucleotides outside the gene matches: 10. The CDR3 covers 15 residues. The CDR3 nucleotides are TGTGCCAGTCGAGCCCTGGGACAGATCCAAGAGACCCAGTACTTC. This codes for CASRALGQIQETQYF.

J is TRBJ2-2 and V is TRBV10-3, with 11 bases that match TRBD2. V was pared by 3 bases and J by 1 base, with 4 bases of the junction left unmatched. Germline loops: CDR1 ENHRY, CDR2 SYGVKD. This CDR3 contains 17 residues. The CDR3 protein is CAISDRGLAGNTGELFF. The CDR3 DNA reads as TGTGCCATCAGTGACCGAGGACTAGCGGGGAACACCGGGGAGCTGTTTTTT.

The chain couples TRBV5-1 to TRBJ2-5; 8 bases are a match to TRBD1. CDR3 length: 14 amino acids. Trimming at V came to 3 bases and at J to 4 bases, leaving 5 bases not matched to a gene. Germline assignment: CDR1 SGHRS and CDR2 YFSETQ. CDR3 nucleotides: TGCGCCAGCAGCTGGGGACAGGCTCTAGAGACCCAGTACTTC. Amino acid sequence: CASSWGQALETQYF.

This clone has just one count. The J gene is TRBJ1-2, the V gene TRBV6-2 or TRBV6-3; D possibly corresponds to TRBD1 (6 bases). V shed 0 bases and J shed 4 bases, with 12 bases lying between them. The CDR3 consists of 15 residues. Germline CDR1 and CDR2: MNHEY and SVGEGT. For the CDR3, the DNA is TGTGCCAGCAGTTACTCGGGCCTAGGGGGCTATGGCTACACCTTC. This encodes CASSYSGLGGYGYTF.

This chain links TRBV11-2 with TRBJ2-2, with D possibly TRBD1 on 7 matching bases. CDR1 SGHAT and CDR2 FQNNGV come from the germline V gene. V shed 5 bases and J shed 0 bases, with 13 bases lying between them. This CDR3 has 16 residues. The CDR3 protein is CASSASGGPNTGELFF. CDR3 DNA sequence: TGTGCCAGCAGCGCCTCAGGGGGGCCGAACACCGGGGAGCTGTTTTTT.

The rearrangement joins TRBV10-3 to TRBJ2-5; 11 bases agree with TRBD2. The CDR3 extends over 17 amino acids. The junction had 12 bases not matched to a gene; V was cut back by 6 bases and J by 3 bases. Germline V gene lookup returns CDR1 ENHRY and CDR2 SYGVKD. The DNA of the CDR3 is TGTGCCATCAGGACCAACCCGGGACTAGCGGCGGAAGAGACCCAGTACTTC. It is translated as CAIRTNPGLAAEETQYF.

The chain links TRBV6-1 to TRBJ1-2; 7 bases map to TRBD1. CDR3 length: 13 residues. CDR1 and CDR2 from the germline V gene are MNHNS and SASEGT. V was clipped by 2 bases and J by 3 bases; unmatched bases: 0. CDR3 amino acids: CASSETGDYGYTF. CDR3 in DNA: TGTGCCAGCAGTGAAACAGGGGACTATGGCTACACCTTC.

The chain has TRBV5-5 and TRBJ1-2; TRBD1 might be the D (6 bases). Germline CDR1 and CDR2: SGHKS and YYEKEE (reference sequence). The V end lost 4 bases, the J end lost 5 bases, and 15 bases lay between the germline ends. The CDR3 has 14 amino acids. This chain's CDR3 is CASSPRATGYGYTF. Written as DNA, the CDR3 is TGTGCCAGCAGCCCGCGGGCGACAGGTTATGGCTACACCTTC.

This clone was observed a handful of times. The chain links TRBV6-4 to TRBJ2-7; 9 nucleotides agree with TRBD2. CDR1 is MRHNA, CDR2 SNTAGT, per germline. CDR3 size: 16 residues. The V and J ends lost 3 bases and 0 bases, in that order; junction bases with no gene match: 6. CDR3 region: CASSERLAALSYEQYF. CDR3 sequence (DNA): TGTGCCAGCAGTGAACGACTAGCGGCACTCTCCTACGAGCAGTACTTC.

The gene calls are TRBV4-1 and TRBJ2-6; no clear D gene. This CDR3 comprises 12 residues. Germline values: CDR1 MGHRA, CDR2 YSYEKL. V lost 8 bases to trimming and J lost 4 bases, with 6 bases between them. CDR3 nucleotide sequence: TGCGCCAGCGGCGGAGGGGCCAACGTCCTGACTTTC. It codes for CASGGGANVLTF.

The CDR3 is CASSPPTQSYEQYF. The CDR3 DNA reads TGTGCCAGCTCACCACCGACTCAATCCTACGAGCAGTACTTC. The chain has TRBV18 and TRBJ2-7; D remains ambiguous. Trimming stripped 0 bases from V and 1 base from J, with 7 bases between. Germline loops: CDR1 KGHSH, CDR2 LQKENI. The CDR3 is 14 amino acids.

The V and J genes are TRBV9 and TRBJ2-2, with D possibly being TRBD2 (5 bases). The CDR3 contains 16 residues. V shed 3 bases and J shed 7 bases, with 19 bases lying between them. Germline V gene lookup returns CDR1 SGDLS and CDR2 YYNGEE. The CDR3, as DNA: TGTGCCAGCAGCGCCAAGTTGGGAGTAGAAGGCGGGGAGCTGTTTTTT. Its translation: CASSAKLGVEGGELFF.

The chain uses TRBV28 and TRBJ1-1, with TRBD1 identical over 10 bases. V was clipped by 6 bases and J by 5 bases; unmatched bases: 6. Germline V lookup: CDR1 MDHEN, CDR2 SYDVKM. The CDR3 runs 14 residues. CDR3 sequence (DNA): TGTGCCAGCAGCCGGACAGGGGGTAGGACTGAAGCTTTCTTT. Amino acid sequence: CASSRTGGRTEAFF.

The CDR3 spells CASSKGSPSYEQYF. The CDR3 DNA sequence: TGTGCCAGCAGCAAGGGGTCCCCATCTTACGAGCAGTACTTC. This chain connects TRBV11-2 to TRBJ2-7; D may be TRBD1 (5 bases). This CDR3 has 14 amino acids. The germline V gene has CDR1 SGHAT and CDR2 FQNNGV. Trimming shortened V by 5 bases and J by 4 bases, and 15 bases separated the two germline ends.

The table lists this clone with a count of one. This sequence joins TRBV3-1 (or the pseudogene TRBV3-2) and TRBJ2-2; 7 bases match TRBD2. The CDR3 has 17 residues. The junction had 13 bases not matched to a gene; V was cut back by 3 bases and J by 6 bases. Per the germline V gene, CDR1 is LGHDT and CDR2 is YNNKEL (reference sequence). Here the CDR3 reads CASSHGASGKMAGELFF. For the CDR3, the DNA is TGTGCCAGCAGCCACGGCGCTAGCGGCAAGATGGCCGGGGAGCTGTTTTTT.

This clone was seen once. This chain joins TRBV7-6 and TRBJ2-5, with 11 bases lining up with TRBD2. Germline CDR1 is SGHVS and CDR2 is FNYEAQ. The CDR3 loop spans 17 amino acids. J lost 4 bases, V lost 1 base, and 8 bases had no gene match. The CDR3: CASSLEGSGRVRETQYF. In nucleotides, the CDR3 is TGTGCCAGCAGCTTAGAGGGTAGCGGGAGGGTCAGAGAGACCCAGTACTTC.